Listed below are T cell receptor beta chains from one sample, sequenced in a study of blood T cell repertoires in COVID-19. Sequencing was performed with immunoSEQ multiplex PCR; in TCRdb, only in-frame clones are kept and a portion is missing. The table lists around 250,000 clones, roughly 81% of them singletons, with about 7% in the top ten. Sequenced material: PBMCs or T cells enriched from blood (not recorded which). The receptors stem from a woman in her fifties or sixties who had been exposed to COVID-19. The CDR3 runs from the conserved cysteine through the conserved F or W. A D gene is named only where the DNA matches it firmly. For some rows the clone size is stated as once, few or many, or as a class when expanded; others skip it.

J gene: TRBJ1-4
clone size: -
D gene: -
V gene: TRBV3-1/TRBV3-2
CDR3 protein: CASSHTFATNEKLFF
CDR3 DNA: TGTGCCAGCAGCCATACATTTGCAACTAATGAAAAACTGTTTTTT

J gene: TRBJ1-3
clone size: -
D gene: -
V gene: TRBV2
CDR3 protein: CATGGDSGNTIYF
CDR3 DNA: TGTGCTACCGGAGGGGACTCTGGAAACACCATATATTTT

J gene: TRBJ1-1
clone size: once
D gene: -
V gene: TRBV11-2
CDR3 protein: CASSLVRGEAFF
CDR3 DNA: TGTGCCAGCAGCTTAGTGAGAGGTGAAGCTTTCTTT

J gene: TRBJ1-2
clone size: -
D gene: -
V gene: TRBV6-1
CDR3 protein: CASSEATGSTGYTF
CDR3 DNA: TGTGCCAGCAGTGAAGCTACGGGTTCAACTGGCTACACCTTC

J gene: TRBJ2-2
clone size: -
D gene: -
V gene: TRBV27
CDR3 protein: CASSPNRAGELFF
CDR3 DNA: TGTGCCAGCAGTCCAAACAGGGCCGGGGAGCTGTTTTTT

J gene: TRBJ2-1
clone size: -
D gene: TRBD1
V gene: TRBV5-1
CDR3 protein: CASSLNRGSYNEQFF
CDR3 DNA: TGCGCCAGCAGCCTGAACAGGGGCTCCTACAATGAGCAGTTCTTC

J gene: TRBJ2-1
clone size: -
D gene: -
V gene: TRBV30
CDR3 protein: CAWSVRAQGGEQFF
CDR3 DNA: TGTGCCTGGAGTGTACGGGCACAAGGAGGAGAGCAGTTCTTC

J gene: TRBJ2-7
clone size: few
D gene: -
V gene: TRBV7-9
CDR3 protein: CASSHDTAGTGYEQYF
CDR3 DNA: TGTGCCAGCAGCCACGACACGGCGGGCACCGGCTACGAGCAGTACTTC

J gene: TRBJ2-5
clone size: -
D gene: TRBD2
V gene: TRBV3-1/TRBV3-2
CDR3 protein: CASSQGRSLAGGSQETQYF
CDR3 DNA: TGTGCCAGCAGCCAAGGAAGGTCGTTAGCGGGGGGATCCCAAGAGACCCAGTACTTC

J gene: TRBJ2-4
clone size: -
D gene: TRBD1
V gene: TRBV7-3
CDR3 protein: CASSPTGTGGHIQYF
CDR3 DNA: TGTGCCAGCAGCCCTACCGGGACAGGGGGCCACATTCAGTACTTC

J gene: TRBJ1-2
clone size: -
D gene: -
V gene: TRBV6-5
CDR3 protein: CASSFGQGGNGYTF
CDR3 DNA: TGTGCCAGCAGTTTCGGGCAGGGAGGGAATGGCTACACCTTC

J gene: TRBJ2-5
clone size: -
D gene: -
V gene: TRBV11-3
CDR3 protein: CASSPRDSKETQYF
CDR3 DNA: TGTGCCAGCAGCCCCCGGGACTCCAAAGAGACCCAGTACTTC

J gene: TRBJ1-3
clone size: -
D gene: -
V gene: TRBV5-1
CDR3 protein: CASSLRGSGNTIYF
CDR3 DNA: TGCGCCAGCAGCTTGAGGGGGAGCGGAAACACCATATATTTT

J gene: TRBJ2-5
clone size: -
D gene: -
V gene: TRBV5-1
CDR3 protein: CASSLTLSGETQYF
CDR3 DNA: TGCGCCAGCAGCCTGACCCTCTCCGGGGAGACCCAGTACTTC

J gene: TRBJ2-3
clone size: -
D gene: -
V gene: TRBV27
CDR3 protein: CASSLGLRGTDTQYF
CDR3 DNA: TGTGCCAGCAGTTTAGGCCTGAGAGGTACAGATACGCAGTATTTT

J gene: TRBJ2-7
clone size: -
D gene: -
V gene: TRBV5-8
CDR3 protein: CASSLVRQGEQYF
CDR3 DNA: TGTGCCAGCAGCCTCGTAAGGCAGGGCGAGCAGTACTTC

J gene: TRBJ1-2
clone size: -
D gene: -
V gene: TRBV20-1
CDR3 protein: CSASGTGSGGYGYTF
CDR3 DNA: TGCAGTGCTAGTGGAACAGGGTCTGGGGGCTATGGCTACACCTTC

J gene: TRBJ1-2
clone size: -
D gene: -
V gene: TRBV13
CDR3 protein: CASSLVAVPYGYTF
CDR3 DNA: TGTGCCAGCAGCTTAGTAGCCGTCCCCTATGGCTACACCTTC

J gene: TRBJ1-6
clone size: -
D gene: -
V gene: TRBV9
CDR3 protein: CASSGTFKNSPLHF
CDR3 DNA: TGTGCCAGCAGCGGGACATTCAAGAATTCACCCCTCCACTTT

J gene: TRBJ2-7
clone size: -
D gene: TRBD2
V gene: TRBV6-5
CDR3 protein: CASSRAGRSYEQYF
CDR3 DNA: TGTGCCAGCAGTAGAGCGGGACGCTCCTACGAGCAGTACTTC

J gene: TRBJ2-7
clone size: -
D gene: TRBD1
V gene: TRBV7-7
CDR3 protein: CASSPPTGEGSYEQYF
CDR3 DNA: TGTGCCAGCAGCCCCCCGACAGGGGAAGGGTCCTACGAGCAGTACTTC

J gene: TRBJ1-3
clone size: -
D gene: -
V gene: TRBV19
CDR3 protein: CASSRDLTGNTIYF
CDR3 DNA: TGTGCCAGTAGTCGGGACTTAACTGGAAACACCATATATTTT

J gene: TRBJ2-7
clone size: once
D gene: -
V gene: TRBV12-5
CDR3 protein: CASAWGNSYEQYF
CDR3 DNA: TGTGCTAGTGCCTGGGGCAACTCCTACGAGCAGTACTTC

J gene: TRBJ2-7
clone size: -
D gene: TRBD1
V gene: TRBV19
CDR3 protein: CASSGGSGGYEQYF
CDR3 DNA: TGTGCCAGTAGCGGCGGTTCAGGGGGCTACGAGCAGTACTTC

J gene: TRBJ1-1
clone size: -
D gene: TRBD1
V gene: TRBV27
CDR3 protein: CASSPLSGTGGTEAFF
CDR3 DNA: TGTGCCAGCAGTCCCCTCTCCGGGACAGGGGGCACTGAAGCTTTCTTT

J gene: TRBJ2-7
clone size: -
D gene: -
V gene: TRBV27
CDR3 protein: CASSSGYEQYF
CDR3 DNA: TGTGCCAGCAGTTCAGGGTACGAGCAGTACTTC

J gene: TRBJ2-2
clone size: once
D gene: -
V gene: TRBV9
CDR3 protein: CASSALPANTGELFF
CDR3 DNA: TGTGCCAGCAGCGCCCTCCCAGCGAACACCGGGGAGCTGTTTTTT

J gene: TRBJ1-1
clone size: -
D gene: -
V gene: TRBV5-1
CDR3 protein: CASSQPGEGAKTEAFF
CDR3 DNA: TGCGCCAGCAGCCAACCAGGGGAGGGAGCGAAAACTGAAGCTTTCTTT

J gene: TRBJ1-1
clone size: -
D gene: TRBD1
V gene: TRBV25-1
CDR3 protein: CASSETGAGGAFF
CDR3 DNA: TGTGCCAGCAGTGAGACAGGGGCCGGGGGAGCTTTCTTT

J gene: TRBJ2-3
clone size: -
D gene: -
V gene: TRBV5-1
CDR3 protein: CASSLELSSATDTQYF
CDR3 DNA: TGCGCCAGCAGCTTGGAATTGAGTAGCGCAACAGATACGCAGTATTTT

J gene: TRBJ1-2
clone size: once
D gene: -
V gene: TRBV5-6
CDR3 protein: CASSSSDRYYGYTF
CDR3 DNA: TGTGCCAGCAGCTCCTCGGACAGATACTATGGCTACACCTTC

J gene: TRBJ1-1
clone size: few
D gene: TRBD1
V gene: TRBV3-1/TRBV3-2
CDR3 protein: CASSHGTGAVEAFF
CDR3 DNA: TGTGCCAGCAGCCATGGGACAGGGGCAGTTGAAGCTTTCTTT

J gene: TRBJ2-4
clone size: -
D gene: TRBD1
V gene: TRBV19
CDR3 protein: CASSTTGRGQNIQYF
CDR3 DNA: TGTGCCAGTAGTACCACAGGCAGGGGGCAAAACATTCAGTACTTC

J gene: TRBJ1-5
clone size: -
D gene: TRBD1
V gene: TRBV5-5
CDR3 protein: CASSRQGANQPQHF
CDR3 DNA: TGTGCCAGCAGCCGACAGGGGGCAAATCAGCCCCAGCATTTT

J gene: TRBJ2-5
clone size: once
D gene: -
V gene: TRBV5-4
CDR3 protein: CASSRVPQETQYF
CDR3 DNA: TGTGCCAGCAGCAGAGTACCCCAAGAGACCCAGTACTTC

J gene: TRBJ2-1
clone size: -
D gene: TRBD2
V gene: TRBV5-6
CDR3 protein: CASSLGRGGHREQFF
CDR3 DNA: TGTGCCAGCAGCTTGGGCCGGGGGGGCCATCGCGAGCAGTTCTTC

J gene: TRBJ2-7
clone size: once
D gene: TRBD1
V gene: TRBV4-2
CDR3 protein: CASSQSQRSGTGANPQYF
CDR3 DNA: TGTGCCAGCAGCCAGTCCCAAAGATCCGGGACAGGCGCTAACCCGCAGTACTTC

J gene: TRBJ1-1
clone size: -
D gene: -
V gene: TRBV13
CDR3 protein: CASSPQGRTGTEAFF
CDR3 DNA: TGTGCCAGCAGCCCCCAGGGGCGAACGGGCACTGAAGCTTTCTTT

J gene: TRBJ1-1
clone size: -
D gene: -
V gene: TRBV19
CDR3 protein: CASTLGEGITEAFF
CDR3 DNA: TGTGCCAGTACCCTAGGGGAGGGGATCACTGAAGCTTTCTTT

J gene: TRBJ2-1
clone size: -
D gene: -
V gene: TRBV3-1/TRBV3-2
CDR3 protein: CASSQVRGEQFF
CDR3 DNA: TGTGCCAGCAGCCAAGTACGGGGAGAGCAGTTCTTC

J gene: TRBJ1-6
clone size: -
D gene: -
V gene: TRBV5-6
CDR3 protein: CASSQLRSTSPLHF
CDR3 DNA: TGTGCCAGCAGCCAACTTAGGAGCACTTCACCCCTCCACTTT

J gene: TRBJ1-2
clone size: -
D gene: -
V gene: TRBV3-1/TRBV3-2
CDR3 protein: CASSQDAGSRYTF
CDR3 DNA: TGTGCCAGCAGCCAAGACGCGGGTTCCCGCTACACCTTC

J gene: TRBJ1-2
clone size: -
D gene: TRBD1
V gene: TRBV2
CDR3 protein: CASSDHRGAYGYTF
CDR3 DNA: TGTGCCAGCAGTGATCACAGGGGGGCCTATGGCTACACCTTC

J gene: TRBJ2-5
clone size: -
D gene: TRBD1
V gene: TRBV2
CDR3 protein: CASSPDRGRLETQYF
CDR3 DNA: TGTGCCAGCAGCCCGGACAGGGGGCGCCTAGAGACCCAGTACTTC

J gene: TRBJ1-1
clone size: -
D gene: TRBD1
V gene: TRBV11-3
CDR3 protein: CASKRATGRNTEAFF
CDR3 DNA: TGTGCCAGCAAAAGGGCGACAGGGAGAAACACTGAAGCTTTCTTT

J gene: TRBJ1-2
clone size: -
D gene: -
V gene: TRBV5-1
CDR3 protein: CASSLEVGRGGYTF
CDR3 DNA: TGCGCCAGCAGCTTGGAGGTGGGCCGGGGTGGCTACACCTTC

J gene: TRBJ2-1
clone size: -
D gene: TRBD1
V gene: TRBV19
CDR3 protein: CASSIYRGNEQFF
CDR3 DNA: TGTGCCAGTAGTATATACAGGGGCAATGAGCAGTTCTTC

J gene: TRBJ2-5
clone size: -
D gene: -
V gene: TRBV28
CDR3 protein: CASSLIDRREETQYF
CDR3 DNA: TGTGCCAGCAGCCTAATAGACAGGAGAGAAGAGACCCAGTACTTC

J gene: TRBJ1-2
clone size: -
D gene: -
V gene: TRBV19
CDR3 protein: CASSILGGNFYGYTF
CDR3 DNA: TGTGCCAGTAGTATCCTGGGGGGAAACTTCTATGGCTACACCTTC

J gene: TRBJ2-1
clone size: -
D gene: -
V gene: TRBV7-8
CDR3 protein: CASSPFGGGTHNEQFF
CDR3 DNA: TGTGCCAGCAGCCCGTTCGGAGGGGGCACCCACAATGAGCAGTTCTTC

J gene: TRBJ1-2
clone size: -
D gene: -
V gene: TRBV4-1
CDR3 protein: CASSQDLAGRVGYTF
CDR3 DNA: TGCGCCAGCAGCCAAGATCTTGCAGGGAGGGTGGGCTACACCTTC

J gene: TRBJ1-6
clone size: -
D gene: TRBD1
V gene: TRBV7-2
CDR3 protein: CASSLSRRGRENSPLHF
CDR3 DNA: TGTGCCAGCAGCTTATCGCGCAGGGGGCGAGAAAATTCACCCCTCCACTTT